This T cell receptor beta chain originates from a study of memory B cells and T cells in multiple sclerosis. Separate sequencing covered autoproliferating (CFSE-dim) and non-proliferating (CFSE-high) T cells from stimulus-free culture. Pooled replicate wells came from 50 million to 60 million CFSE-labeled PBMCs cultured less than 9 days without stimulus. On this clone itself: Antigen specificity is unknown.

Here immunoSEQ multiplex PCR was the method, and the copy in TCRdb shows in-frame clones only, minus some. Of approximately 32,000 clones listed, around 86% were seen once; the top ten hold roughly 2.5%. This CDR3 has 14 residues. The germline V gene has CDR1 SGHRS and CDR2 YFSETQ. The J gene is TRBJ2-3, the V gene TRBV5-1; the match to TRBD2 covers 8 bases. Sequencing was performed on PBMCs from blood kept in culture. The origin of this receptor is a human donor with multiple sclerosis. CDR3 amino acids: CVSREGSGQDTQYF. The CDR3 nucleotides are TGCGTCTCACGGGAGGGGTCAGGACAAGATACGCAGTATTTT.